In this sample, the clone carrying this TCR beta chain turned up once. Its cognate antigen is unknown. These data originate in a study of cytomegalovirus exposure and HLA in healthy donors. Study-wide results and caveats: The analysis excluded some indistinguishable V segments, including TRBV6-2 and TRBV6-3. Equally common other TCR beta chains were less clonally expanded than HLA-associated ones, a later analysis found.

In germline, CDR1 is MNHNS, CDR2 SASEGT. The CDR3 contains 15 residues. Trimming cost V 7 bases and J 3 bases, with 13 bases left between them. The PCR ran on 60 Vbeta and 13 Jbeta primers. Only in-frame clones appear in the TCRdb table, and some are missing; sequencing was by immunoSEQ multiplex PCR. Among around 71,000 clones listed, roughly 70% were seen once. Sequences were obtained from PBMCs. The clonotype was recovered from a male donor in good health and CMV-seropositive. V gene TRBV6-1 combines with J gene TRBJ2-6; D is uncertain. The CDR3 region has the DNA TGTGCCAGCACCACCGGTACCCATGGGGCCAACGTCCTGACTTTC. This translates into CASTTGTHGANVLTF.